Listed below are T cell receptor beta chains from one sample, sequenced in a study of OX40 agonist ivuxolimab in advanced cancers. Measured with immunoSEQ multiplex PCR; TCRdb has only the in-frame clones, and not every one. The table has around 70,000 clones, approximately 89% seen once. The sequencing used CD4+ or CD8+ T cells sorted from blood, collected in a trial of the OX40 agonist ivuxolimab. The receptors stem from an adult with an advanced solid tumor such as melanoma, head and neck, liver or kidney cancer. Both conserved end residues are part of each CDR3. D genes are given only for firm matches. Not every row has a clone size; where given, it reads once, few, many or a size class.

CDR3: CASSYSAEITYEQYF
DNA: TGTGCCAGCAGTTACTCAGCCGAAATCACCTACGAGCAGTACTTC
D: NA
V: TRBV6-6
J: TRBJ2-7
size: NA

CDR3: CASSPRLTSDSGNTIYF
DNA: TGTGCCAGCAGCCCCCGCCTCACGTCGGACTCTGGAAACACCATATATTTT
D: NA
V: TRBV7-9
J: TRBJ1-3
size: once

CDR3: CASSPGQGPSYEQYF
DNA: TGTGCCAGCTCACCCGGACAGGGGCCTAGCTACGAGCAGTACTTC
D: TRBD1
V: TRBV18
J: TRBJ2-7
size: NA

CDR3: CASSSPVSSTDTQYF
DNA: TGTGCCAGCAGCTCCCCCGTCTCTAGCACAGATACGCAGTATTTT
D: NA
V: TRBV4-2
J: TRBJ2-3
size: NA

CDR3: CASSSRLAETQYF
DNA: TGTGCCAGCAGCTCTCGGCTAGCGGAGACCCAGTACTTC
D: NA
V: TRBV7-9
J: TRBJ2-5
size: NA

CDR3: CASSFISGGGTDTQYF
DNA: TGTGCCAGCAGCTTTATTAGCGGGGGAGGCACAGATACGCAGTATTTT
D: TRBD2
V: TRBV5-6
J: TRBJ2-3
size: NA

CDR3: CASSEGVSSYEQYF
DNA: TGCGCCAGCAGTGAGGGGGTCAGCTCCTACGAGCAGTACTTC
D: NA
V: TRBV10-1
J: TRBJ2-7
size: NA

CDR3: CASSSHRASGMETQYF
DNA: TGCGCCAGCAGCTCCCATCGGGCTAGCGGGATGGAGACCCAGTACTTC
D: TRBD2
V: TRBV5-1
J: TRBJ2-5
size: NA

CDR3: CAISEAKQGLGNNQPQHF
DNA: TGTGCCATCAGTGAGGCAAAACAGGGTTTGGGAAACAATCAGCCCCAGCATTTT
D: NA
V: TRBV10-3
J: TRBJ1-5
size: NA

CDR3: CASSLQGAHNTEAFF
DNA: TGTGCCAGCAGTTTGCAGGGGGCGCACAACACTGAAGCTTTCTTT
D: TRBD1
V: TRBV2
J: TRBJ1-1
size: NA

CDR3: CAISGSGSGANVLTF
DNA: TGTGCCATCAGTGGTTCTGGGTCTGGGGCCAACGTCCTGACTTTC
D: NA
V: TRBV6-6
J: TRBJ2-6
size: NA

CDR3: CASSSGESSYNEQFF
DNA: TGCGCCAGCAGCTCCGGGGAGAGCTCCTACAATGAGCAGTTCTTC
D: NA
V: TRBV5-1
J: TRBJ2-1
size: once

CDR3: CASSKKGPLDTDTQYF
DNA: TGTGCCAGCAGTAAGAAGGGGCCTCTCGACACAGATACGCAGTATTTT
D: NA
V: TRBV6-4
J: TRBJ2-3
size: NA

CDR3: CASTQGGWTEAFF
DNA: TGTGCCAGCACTCAGGGGGGGTGGACTGAAGCTTTCTTT
D: TRBD1
V: TRBV6-6
J: TRBJ1-1
size: NA

CDR3: CASSRGQSYGYTF
DNA: TGTGCCAGCAGCCGAGGACAGTCCTATGGCTACACCTTC
D: NA
V: TRBV11-2
J: TRBJ1-2
size: NA

CDR3: CASRPLQGARVRAFF
DNA: TGTGCCAGCAGGCCCTTACAGGGGGCGCGAGTTCGAGCTTTCTTT
D: TRBD1
V: TRBV7-9
J: TRBJ1-1
size: NA

CDR3: CASSLDSFNSPLHF
DNA: TGTGCCAGCAGCTTGGACAGTTTTAATTCACCCCTCCACTTT
D: NA
V: TRBV5-6
J: TRBJ1-6
size: NA

CDR3: CASSSPSGITDTQYF
DNA: TGTGCCAGCAGCTCCCCTAGCGGGATTACAGATACGCAGTATTTT
D: TRBD2
V: TRBV11-2
J: TRBJ2-3
size: NA